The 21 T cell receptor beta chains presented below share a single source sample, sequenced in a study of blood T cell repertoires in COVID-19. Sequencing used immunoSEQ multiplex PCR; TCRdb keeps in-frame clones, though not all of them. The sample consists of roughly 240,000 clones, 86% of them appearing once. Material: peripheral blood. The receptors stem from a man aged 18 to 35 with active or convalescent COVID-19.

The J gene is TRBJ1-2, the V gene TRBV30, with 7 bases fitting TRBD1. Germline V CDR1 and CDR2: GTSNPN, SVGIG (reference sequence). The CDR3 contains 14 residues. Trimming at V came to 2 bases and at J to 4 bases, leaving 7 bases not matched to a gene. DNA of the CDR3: TGTGCCTGGAGTTCACAGGGGATGGTCTATGGCTACACCTTC. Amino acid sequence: CAWSSQGMVYGYTF.

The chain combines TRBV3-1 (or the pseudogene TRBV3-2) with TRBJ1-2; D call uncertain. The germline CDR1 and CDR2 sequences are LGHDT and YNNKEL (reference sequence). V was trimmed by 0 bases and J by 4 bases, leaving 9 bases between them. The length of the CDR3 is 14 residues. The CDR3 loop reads CASSQDTASYGYTF. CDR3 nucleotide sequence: TGTGCCAGCAGCCAAGATACCGCGTCCTATGGCTACACCTTC.

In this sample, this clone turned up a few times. The CDR3, as DNA: TGTGCCAGCAGTGGCGGGGAGGGCCTTTATGTCTACGAGCAGTACTTC. It codes for CASSGGEGLYVYEQYF. The chain uses TRBV2 and TRBJ2-7, with 7 bases lining up with TRBD2. The CDR3 consists of 16 residues. The V gene's germline CDR1 is SNHLY and CDR2 FYNNEI. The V gene end was trimmed by 4 bases and the J gene end by 3 bases; junction bases not matched to a gene: 12. Complete variable domain (other parts from reference TRBV2 and TRBJ2-7): EPEVTQTPSHQVTQMGQEVILRCVPISNHLYFYWYRQILGQKVEFLVSFYNNEISEKSEIFDDQFSVERPDGSNFTLKIRSTKLEDSAMYFCASSGGEGLYVYEQYFGPGTRLTVT.

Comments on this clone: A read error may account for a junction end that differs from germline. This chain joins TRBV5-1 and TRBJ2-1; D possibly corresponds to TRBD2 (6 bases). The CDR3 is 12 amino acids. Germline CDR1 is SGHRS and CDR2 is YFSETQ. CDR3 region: CASRLGEAEQFF. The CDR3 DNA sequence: TGCGCCAGCAGATTGGGGGAGGCTGAGCAGTTCTTC.

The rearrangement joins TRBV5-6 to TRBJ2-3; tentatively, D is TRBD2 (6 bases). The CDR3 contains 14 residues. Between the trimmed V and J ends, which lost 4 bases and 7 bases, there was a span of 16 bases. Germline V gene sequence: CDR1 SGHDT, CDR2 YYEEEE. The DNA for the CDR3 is TGTGCCAGCAGCGCCGGGAGAGGGGCTTATACGCAGTATTTT. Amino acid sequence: CASSAGRGAYTQYF.

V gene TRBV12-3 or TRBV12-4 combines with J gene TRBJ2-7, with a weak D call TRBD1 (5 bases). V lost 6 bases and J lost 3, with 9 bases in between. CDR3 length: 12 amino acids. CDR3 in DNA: TGTGCCAGCAGCTCGGACATCTACGAGCAGTACTTC. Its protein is CASSSDIYEQYF.

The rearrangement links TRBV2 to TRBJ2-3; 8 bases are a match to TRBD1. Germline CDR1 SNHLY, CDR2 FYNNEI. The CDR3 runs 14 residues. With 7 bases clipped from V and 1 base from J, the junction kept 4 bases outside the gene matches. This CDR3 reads CASMDRVGTDTQYF. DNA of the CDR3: TGTGCCAGCATGGACAGGGTTGGCACAGATACGCAGTATTTT.

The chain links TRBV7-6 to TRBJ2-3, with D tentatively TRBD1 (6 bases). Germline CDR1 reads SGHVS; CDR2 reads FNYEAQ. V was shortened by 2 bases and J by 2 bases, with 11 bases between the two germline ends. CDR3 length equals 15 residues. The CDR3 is CASSLYRDITDTQYF. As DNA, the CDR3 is TGTGCCAGCAGCTTATACCGGGACATCACAGATACGCAGTATTTT.

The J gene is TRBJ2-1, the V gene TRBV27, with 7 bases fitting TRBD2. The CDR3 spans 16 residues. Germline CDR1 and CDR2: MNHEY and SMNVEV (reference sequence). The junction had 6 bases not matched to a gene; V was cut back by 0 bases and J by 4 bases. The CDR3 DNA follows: TGTGCCAGCAGTTTATCCGGGACTAACATTTACAATGAGCAGTTCTTC. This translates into CASSLSGTNIYNEQFF.

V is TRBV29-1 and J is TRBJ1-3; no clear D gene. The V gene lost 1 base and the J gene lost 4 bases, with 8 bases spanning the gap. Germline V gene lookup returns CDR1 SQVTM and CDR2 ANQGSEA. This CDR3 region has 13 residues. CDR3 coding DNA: TGCAGCGTTGAAGCGAGTACCGGAAACACCATATATTTT. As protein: CSVEASTGNTIYF.

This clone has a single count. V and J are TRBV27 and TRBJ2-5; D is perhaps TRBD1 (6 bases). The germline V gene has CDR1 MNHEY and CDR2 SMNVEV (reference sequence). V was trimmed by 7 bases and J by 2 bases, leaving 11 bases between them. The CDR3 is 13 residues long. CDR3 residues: CASTRTAQETQYF. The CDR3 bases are TGTGCCAGCACCCGGACAGCGCAAGAGACCCAGTACTTC.

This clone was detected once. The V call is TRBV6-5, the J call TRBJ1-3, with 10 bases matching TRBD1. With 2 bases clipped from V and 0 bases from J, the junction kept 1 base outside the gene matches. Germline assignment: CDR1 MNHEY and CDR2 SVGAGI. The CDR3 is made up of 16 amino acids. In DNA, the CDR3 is TGTGCCAGCAGTTACGGGACAGGGGACTCTGGAAACACCATATATTTT. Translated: CASSYGTGDSGNTIYF.

DNA of the CDR3: TGTGCCAGCAGCTTAGGTACGAGCGGGCGAGCCTACGAGCAGTACTTC. This gives the protein CASSLGTSGRAYEQYF. The chain links TRBV7-2 to TRBJ2-7, with D perhaps matching TRBD2 (6 bases). The CDR3 is made up of 16 amino acids. Germline-derived CDR1 and CDR2 are SGHTA and FQGNSA. V lost 1 base, J lost 2 bases, and 15 bases lay in between. The complete variable domain, with remaining parts taken from reference TRBV7-2 and TRBJ2-7, reads GAGVSQSPSNKVTEKGKDVELRCDPISGHTALYWYRQSLGQGLEFLIYFQGNSAPDKSGLPSDRFSAERTGGSVSTLTIQRTQQEDSAVYLCASSLGTSGRAYEQYFGPGTRLTVT.

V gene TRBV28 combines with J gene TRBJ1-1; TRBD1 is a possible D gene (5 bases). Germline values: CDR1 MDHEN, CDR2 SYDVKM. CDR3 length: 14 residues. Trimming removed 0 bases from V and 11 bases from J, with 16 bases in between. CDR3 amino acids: CASSLWTQGSGAFF. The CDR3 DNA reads TGTGCCAGCAGTTTATGGACCCAGGGTTCGGGCGCTTTCTTT.

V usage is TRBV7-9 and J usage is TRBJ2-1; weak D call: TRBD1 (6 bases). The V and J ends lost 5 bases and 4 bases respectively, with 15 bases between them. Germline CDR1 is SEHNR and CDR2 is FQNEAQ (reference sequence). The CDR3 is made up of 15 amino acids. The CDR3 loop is CASSPRGTPYNEQFF. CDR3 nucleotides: TGTGCCAGCAGCCCTAGGGGGACACCATACAATGAGCAGTTCTTC.

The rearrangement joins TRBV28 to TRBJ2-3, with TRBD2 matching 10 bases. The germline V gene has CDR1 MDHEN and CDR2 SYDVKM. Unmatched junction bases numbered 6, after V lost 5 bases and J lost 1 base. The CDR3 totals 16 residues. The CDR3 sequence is CASSLLSGGGTDTQYF. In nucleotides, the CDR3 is TGTGCCAGCAGTCTTCTCAGCGGGGGGGGCACAGATACGCAGTATTTT.

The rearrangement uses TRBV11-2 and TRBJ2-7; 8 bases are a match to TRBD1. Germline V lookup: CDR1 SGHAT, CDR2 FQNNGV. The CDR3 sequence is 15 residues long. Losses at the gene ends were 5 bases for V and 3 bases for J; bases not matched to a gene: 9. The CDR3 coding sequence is TGTGCCAGCAGCCCAGACCCCGGGACAGGCTACGAGCAGTACTTC. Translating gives CASSPDPGTGYEQYF.

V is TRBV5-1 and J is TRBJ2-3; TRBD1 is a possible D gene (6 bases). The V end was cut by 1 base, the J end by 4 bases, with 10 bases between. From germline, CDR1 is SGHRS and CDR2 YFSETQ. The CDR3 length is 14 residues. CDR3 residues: CASSLTGRADTQYF. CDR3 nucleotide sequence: TGCGCCAGCAGCTTGACAGGGAGAGCAGATACGCAGTATTTT.

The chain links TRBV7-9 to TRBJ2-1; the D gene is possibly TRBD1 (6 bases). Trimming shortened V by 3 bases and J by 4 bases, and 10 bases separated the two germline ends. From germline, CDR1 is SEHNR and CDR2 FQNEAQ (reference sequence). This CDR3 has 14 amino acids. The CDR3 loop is CASSFGQNYNEQFF. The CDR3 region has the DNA TGTGCCAGCAGCTTTGGACAGAATTACAATGAGCAGTTCTTC.

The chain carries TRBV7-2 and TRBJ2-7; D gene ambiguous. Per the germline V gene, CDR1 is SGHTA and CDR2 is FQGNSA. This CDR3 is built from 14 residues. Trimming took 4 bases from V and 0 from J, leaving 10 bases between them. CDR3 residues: CASSSPVSSYEQYF. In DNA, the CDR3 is TGTGCCAGCAGCTCGCCTGTTAGCTCCTACGAGCAGTACTTC.

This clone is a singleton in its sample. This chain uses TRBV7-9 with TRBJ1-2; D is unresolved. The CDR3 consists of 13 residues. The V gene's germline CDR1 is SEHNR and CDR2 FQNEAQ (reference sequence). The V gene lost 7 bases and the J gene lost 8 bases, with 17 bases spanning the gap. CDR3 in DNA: TGTGCCAGCACCGTTGACATCTCCGGAGGCTACACCTTC. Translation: CASTVDISGGYTF.